The 14 T cell receptor beta chains in this list originate from one sample, sequenced in a study of blood T cell repertoires in COVID-19. Clones were read by immunoSEQ multiplex PCR, and TCRdb kept only the in-frame ones, dropping some. The table includes 200,000 to 250,000 clones, approximately 86% detected once. Sequencing input: peripheral blood. The receptors here all came from a woman aged 25 to 45 who had recovered from COVID-19.

The V gene is TRBV30, the J gene TRBJ1-3; D ambiguous. The CDR3 spans 15 residues. V lost 0 bases and J 0 bases, leaving 9 bases between the germline ends. Germline V gives CDR1 GTSNPN, CDR2 SVGIG (reference sequence). The CDR3 bases are TGTGCCTGGAGTGTACGAGCCCGCTCTGGAAACACCATATATTTT. Translated: CAWSVRARSGNTIYF.

This chain links TRBV9 with TRBJ1-2; TRBD1 agrees at 7 bases. The V segment lost 0 bases and the J segment 2 bases; nucleotides outside the gene matches: 4. This CDR3 is 15 amino acids long. CDR1 is SGDLS and CDR2 is YYNGEE in the germline V gene. The CDR3, as DNA: TGTGCCAGCAGCGTAGCTCAGGGGGGAAACTATGGCTACACCTTC. Protein sequence: CASSVAQGGNYGYTF. The complete variable domain, with remaining parts taken from reference TRBV9 and TRBJ1-2, reads DSGVTQTPKHLITATGQRVTLRCSPRSGDLSVYWYQQSLDQGLQFLIQYYNGEERAKGNILERFSAQQFPDLHSELNLSSLELGDSALYFCASSVAQGGNYGYTFGSGTRLTVV.

The V and J genes are TRBV5-8 and TRBJ1-5, with D hard to call. V shed 0 bases and J shed 4 bases, with 11 bases lying between them. The V gene's germline CDR1 is SGHTS and CDR2 YDEGEE. CDR3 size: 15 residues. The CDR3 reads CASSLGQAINQPQHF. For the CDR3, the DNA is TGTGCCAGCAGCTTGGGGCAGGCGATAAATCAGCCCCAGCATTTT. Drawing the rest from reference TRBV5-8 and TRBJ1-5, the complete variable domain is EAGVTQSPTHLIKTRGQQATLRCSPISGHTSVYWYQQALGLGLQFLLWYDEGEERNRGNFPPRFSGRQFPNYSSELNVNALELEDSALYLCASSLGQAINQPQHFGDGTRLSIL.

The chain is built from TRBV12-3 or TRBV12-4 and TRBJ2-7, with 10 positions matching TRBD2. The CDR3 covers 13 residues. V lost 6 bases to trimming and J lost 6 bases; unmatched junction nucleotides: 5. The CDR3: CASRAGGAREQYF. The CDR3 region has the DNA TGTGCCAGCAGAGCGGGGGGGGCTCGCGAGCAGTACTTC.

The chain uses TRBV25-1 and TRBJ1-5; tentatively, D is TRBD1 (6 bases). The CDR3 contains 14 residues. The ends were cut back, 6 bases at V and 6 bases at J, with 15 bases in the middle. Per the germline V gene, CDR1 is MGHDK and CDR2 is SYGVNS. CDR3 nucleotides: TGTGCCAGCAGACCACAGGGAGGGCTTCAGCCCCAGCATTTT. The encoded protein is CASRPQGGLQPQHF.

The V and J genes are TRBV7-2 and TRBJ1-2, with no clear D. The CDR3 consists of 13 residues. Between the trimmed V and J ends, which lost 4 bases and 5 bases, there was a span of 11 bases. Germline V lookup: CDR1 SGHTA, CDR2 FQGNSA. Here the CDR3 reads CASSSIPQYGYTF. CDR3 in DNA: TGTGCCAGCAGCTCTATCCCTCAATATGGCTACACCTTC.

This clone was seen just once. The rearrangement joins TRBV6-5 to TRBJ1-2; 7 bases line up with TRBD1. CDR3 length equals 12 residues. V dropped 5 bases and J dropped 8; count of bases not matched to a gene: 5. In germline, CDR1 is MNHEY, CDR2 SVGAGI. The CDR3: CASSRQGSGYTF. The CDR3 coding sequence is TGTGCCAGCAGTCGACAGGGTTCCGGCTACACCTTC.

The V call is TRBV27, the J call TRBJ2-7; D may be TRBD2 (6 bases). Looked up from germline, CDR1 is MNHEY and CDR2 is SMNVEV (reference sequence). The V gene lost 2 bases and the J gene lost 1 base, with 12 bases spanning the gap. The CDR3 covers 15 residues. CDR3 sequence (DNA): TGTGCCAGCAGTTTAACGGGGGTCCCGTCCTACGAGCAGTACTTC. This sequence encodes CASSLTGVPSYEQYF.

This rearrangement joins TRBV7-9 to TRBJ1-3, with D possibly being TRBD1 (6 bases). Germline CDR1 reads SEHNR; CDR2 reads FQNEAQ (reference sequence). V was pared by 5 bases and J by 8 bases, with 16 bases between. This CDR3 has 14 amino acids. The CDR3 region has the DNA TGTGCCAGCAGCCTGACAGGAGCGTTGGACACCATATATTTT. Its protein is CASSLTGALDTIYF.

A few counts support this clone. This chain uses TRBV4-2 with TRBJ2-3; weak D call: TRBD2 (7 bases). Germline CDR1 LGHNA, CDR2 YNFKEQ. The ends were cut back, 4 bases at V and 2 bases at J, with 19 bases in the middle. The CDR3 loop spans 17 amino acids. The CDR3 nucleotides are TGTGCCAGCAGCCCAAGAAGGGGAGGGACAAACACAGATACGCAGTATTTT. It encodes CASSPRRGGTNTDTQYF.

The chain couples TRBV7-6 to TRBJ1-2, with 7 bases matching TRBD1. Per the germline V gene, CDR1 is SGHVS and CDR2 is FNYEAQ. CDR3 length: 16 residues. J was trimmed by 1 base and V by 5 bases; bases with no gene match: 10. CDR3 nucleotide sequence: TGTGCCAGCAGCCAGACAGGAGGGGGCTATAACTATGGCTACACCTTC. Translating gives CASSQTGGGYNYGYTF.

This sequence joins TRBV5-1 and TRBJ2-1; 12 bases match TRBD2. Germline loops: CDR1 SGHRS, CDR2 YFSETQ. Germline trimming cut 3 bases from V and 0 bases from J; bases unmatched to any gene: 4. CDR3 length: 17 residues. Here the CDR3 reads CASSWATSGGSYNEQFF. The DNA of the CDR3 is TGCGCCAGCAGCTGGGCGACTAGCGGGGGCTCCTACAATGAGCAGTTCTTC.

The rearrangement joins TRBV4-1 to TRBJ1-1, with 12 nucleotides matching TRBD1. J lost 5 bases, V lost 2 bases, and 9 bases had no gene match. Per the germline V gene, CDR1 is MGHRA and CDR2 is YSYEKL. The CDR3 extends over 17 amino acids. The CDR3 region is CASSQTPGQGAVTEAFF. CDR3 in DNA: TGCGCCAGCAGCCAAACCCCGGGACAGGGGGCAGTGACTGAAGCTTTCTTT.

The rearrangement joins TRBV4-1 to TRBJ1-6; D remains unclear. The V end lost 0 bases, the J end lost 8 bases, and 20 bases lay between the germline ends. CDR3 length equals 18 residues. Germline V gives CDR1 MGHRA, CDR2 YSYEKL. The CDR3 here is CASSQDFPLGPIHSPLHF. CDR3 DNA: TGCGCCAGCAGCCAAGATTTTCCCCTCGGTCCGATACATTCACCCCTCCACTTT.